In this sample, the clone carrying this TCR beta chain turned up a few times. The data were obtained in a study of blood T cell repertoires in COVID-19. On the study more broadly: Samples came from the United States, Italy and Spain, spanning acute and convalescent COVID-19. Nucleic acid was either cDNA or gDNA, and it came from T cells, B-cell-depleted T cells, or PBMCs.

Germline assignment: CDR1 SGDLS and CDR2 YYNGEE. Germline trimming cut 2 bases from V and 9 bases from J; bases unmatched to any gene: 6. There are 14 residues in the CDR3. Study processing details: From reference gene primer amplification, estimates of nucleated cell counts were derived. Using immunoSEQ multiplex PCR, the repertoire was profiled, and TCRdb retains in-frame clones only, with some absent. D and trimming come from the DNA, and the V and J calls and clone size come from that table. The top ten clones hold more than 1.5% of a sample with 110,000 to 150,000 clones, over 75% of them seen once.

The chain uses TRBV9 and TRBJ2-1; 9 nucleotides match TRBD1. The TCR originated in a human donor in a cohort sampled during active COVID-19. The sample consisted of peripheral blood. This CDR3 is CASSVWTGEGEQFF. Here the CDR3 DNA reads TGTGCCAGCAGCGTCTGGACAGGGGAGGGTGAGCAGTTCTTC.